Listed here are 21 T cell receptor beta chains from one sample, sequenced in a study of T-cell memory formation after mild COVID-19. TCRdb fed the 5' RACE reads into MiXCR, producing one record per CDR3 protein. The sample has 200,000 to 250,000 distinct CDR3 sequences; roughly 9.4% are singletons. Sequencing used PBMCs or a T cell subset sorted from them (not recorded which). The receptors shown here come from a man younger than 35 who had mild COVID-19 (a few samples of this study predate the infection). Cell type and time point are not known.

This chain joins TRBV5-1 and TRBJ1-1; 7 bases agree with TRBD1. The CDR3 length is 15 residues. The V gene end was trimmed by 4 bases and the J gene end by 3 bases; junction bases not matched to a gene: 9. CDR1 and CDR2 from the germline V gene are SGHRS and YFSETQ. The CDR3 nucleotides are TGCGCCAGCAGCCTTAGAACAGGGGAAGACACTGAAGCTTTCTTT. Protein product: CASSLRTGEDTEAFF.

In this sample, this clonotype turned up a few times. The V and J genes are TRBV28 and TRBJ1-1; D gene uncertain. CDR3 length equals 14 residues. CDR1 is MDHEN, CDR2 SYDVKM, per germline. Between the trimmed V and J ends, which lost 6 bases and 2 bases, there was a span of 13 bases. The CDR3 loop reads CASRTPTTNTEAFF. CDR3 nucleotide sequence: TGTGCCAGCAGGACACCCACAACAAACACTGAAGCTTTCTTT.

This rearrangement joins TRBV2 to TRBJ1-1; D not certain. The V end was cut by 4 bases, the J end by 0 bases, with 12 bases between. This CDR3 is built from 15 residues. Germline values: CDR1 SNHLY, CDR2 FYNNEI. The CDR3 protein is CASSAHHVLNTEAFF. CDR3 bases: TGTGCCAGCAGTGCCCACCACGTCCTGAACACTGAAGCTTTCTTT.

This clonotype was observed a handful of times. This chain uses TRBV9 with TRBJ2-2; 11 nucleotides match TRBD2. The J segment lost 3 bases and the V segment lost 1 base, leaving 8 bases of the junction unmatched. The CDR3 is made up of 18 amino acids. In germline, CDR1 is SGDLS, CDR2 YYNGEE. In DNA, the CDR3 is TGTGCCAGCAGCGTAAACTTAGCGGGGGGGCCCGACACCGGGGAGCTGTTTTTT. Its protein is CASSVNLAGGPDTGELFF.

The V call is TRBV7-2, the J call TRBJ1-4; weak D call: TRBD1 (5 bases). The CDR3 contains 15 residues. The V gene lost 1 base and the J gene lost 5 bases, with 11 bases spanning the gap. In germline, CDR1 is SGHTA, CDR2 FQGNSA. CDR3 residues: CASSLGTLRNEKLFF. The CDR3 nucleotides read TGTGCCAGCAGCTTAGGGACACTGAGAAATGAAAAACTGTTTTTT.

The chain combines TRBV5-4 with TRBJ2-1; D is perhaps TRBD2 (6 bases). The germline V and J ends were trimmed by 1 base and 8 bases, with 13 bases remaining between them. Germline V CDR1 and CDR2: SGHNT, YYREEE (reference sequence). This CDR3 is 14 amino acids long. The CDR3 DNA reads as TGTGCCAGCAGCTTGAGCTCTAGCGCGGATGAGCAGTTCTTC. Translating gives CASSLSSSADEQFF.

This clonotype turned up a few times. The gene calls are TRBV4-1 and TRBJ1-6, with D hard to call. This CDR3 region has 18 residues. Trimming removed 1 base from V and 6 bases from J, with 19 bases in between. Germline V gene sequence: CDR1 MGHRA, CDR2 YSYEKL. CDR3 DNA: TGCGCCAGCAGCCAAGGTCAATTGAGGAACTGGTTTAATTCACCCCTCCACTTT. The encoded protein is CASSQGQLRNWFNSPLHF.

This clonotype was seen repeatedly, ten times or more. The DNA for the CDR3 is TGTGCCAGCAGCAGACAGACAGGGGGTGGAACCACCAACGTCCTGACTTTC. Translation gives CASSRQTGGGTTNVLTF. V is TRBV7-2 and J is TRBJ2-6, with TRBD1 matching 9 bases. The germline V gene has CDR1 SGHTA and CDR2 FQGNSA. This CDR3 is 17 amino acids long. After removal of 5 bases from V and 8 bases from J, the junction contained 13 bases not matched to a gene.

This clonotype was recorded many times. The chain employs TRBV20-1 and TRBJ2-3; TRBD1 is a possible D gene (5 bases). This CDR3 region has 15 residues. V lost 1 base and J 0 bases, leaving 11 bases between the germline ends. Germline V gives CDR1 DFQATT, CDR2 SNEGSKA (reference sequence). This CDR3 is CSARVGADSTDTQYF. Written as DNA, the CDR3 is TGCAGTGCTAGAGTAGGGGCAGATAGCACAGATACGCAGTATTTT.

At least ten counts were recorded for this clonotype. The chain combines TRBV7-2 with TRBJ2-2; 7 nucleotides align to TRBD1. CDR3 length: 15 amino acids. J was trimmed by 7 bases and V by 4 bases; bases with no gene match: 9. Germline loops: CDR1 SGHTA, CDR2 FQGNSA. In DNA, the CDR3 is TGTGCCAGCAGCTCCCGACAGGGTACGAGCGGGGAGCTGTTTTTT. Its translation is CASSSRQGTSGELFF.

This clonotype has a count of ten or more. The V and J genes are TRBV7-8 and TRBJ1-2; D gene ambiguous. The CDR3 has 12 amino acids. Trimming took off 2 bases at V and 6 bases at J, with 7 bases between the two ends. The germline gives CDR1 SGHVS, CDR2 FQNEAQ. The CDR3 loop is CASSLPGNGYTF. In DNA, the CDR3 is TGTGCCAGCAGCTTACCGGGGAATGGCTACACCTTC. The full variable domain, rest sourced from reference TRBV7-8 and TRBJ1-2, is GAGVSQSPRYKVAKRGQDVALRCDPISGHVSLFWYQQALGQGPEFLTYFQNEAQLDKSGLPSDRFFAERPEGSVSTLKIQRTQQEDSAVYLCASSLPGNGYTFGSGTRLTVV.

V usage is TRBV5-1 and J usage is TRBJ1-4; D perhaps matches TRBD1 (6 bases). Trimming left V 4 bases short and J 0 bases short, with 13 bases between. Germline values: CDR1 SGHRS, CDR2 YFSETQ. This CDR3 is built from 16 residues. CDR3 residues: CASSIGQLSTNEKLFF. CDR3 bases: TGCGCCAGCAGCATAGGACAGCTCTCAACTAATGAAAAACTGTTTTTT. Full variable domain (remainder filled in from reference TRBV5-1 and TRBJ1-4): KAGVTQTPRYLIKTRGQQVTLSCSPISGHRSVSWYQQTPGQGLQFLFEYFSETQRNKGNFPGRFSGRQFSNSRSEMNVSTLELGDSALYLCASSIGQLSTNEKLFFGSGTQLSVL.

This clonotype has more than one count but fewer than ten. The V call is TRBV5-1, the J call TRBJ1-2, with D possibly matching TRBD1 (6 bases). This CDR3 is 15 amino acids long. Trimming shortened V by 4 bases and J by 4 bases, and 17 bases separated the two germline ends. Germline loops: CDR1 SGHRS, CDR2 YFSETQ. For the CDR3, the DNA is TGCGCCAGCAGCCCGTCGAGTGGGGGCGGCTATGGCTACACCTTC. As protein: CASSPSSGGGYGYTF.

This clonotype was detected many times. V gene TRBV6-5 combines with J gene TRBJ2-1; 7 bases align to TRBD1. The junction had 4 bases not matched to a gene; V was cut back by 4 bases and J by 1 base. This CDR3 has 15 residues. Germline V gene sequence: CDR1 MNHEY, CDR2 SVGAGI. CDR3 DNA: TGTGCCAGCAGTTCCGGGACAGATTCCTACAATGAGCAGTTCTTC. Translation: CASSSGTDSYNEQFF.

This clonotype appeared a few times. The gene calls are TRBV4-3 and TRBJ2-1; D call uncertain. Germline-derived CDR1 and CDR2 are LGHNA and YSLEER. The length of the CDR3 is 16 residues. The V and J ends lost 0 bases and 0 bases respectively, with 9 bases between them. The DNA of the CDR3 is TGCGCCAGCAGCCAAGAGGCGGTTCCCTCCTACAATGAGCAGTTCTTC. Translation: CASSQEAVPSYNEQFF.

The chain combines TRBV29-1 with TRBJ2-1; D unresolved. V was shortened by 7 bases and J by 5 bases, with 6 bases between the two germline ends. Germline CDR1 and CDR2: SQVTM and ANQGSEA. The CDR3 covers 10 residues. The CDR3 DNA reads TGCAGCGCTAGAAACAATGAGCAGTTCTTC. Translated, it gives CSARNNEQFF.

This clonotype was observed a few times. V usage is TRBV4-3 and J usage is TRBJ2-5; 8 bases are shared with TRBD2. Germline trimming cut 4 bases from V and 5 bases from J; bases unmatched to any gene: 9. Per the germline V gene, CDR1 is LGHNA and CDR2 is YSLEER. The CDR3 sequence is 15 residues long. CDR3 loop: CASSLEPGGTETQYF. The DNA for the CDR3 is TGCGCCAGCAGCCTCGAACCGGGGGGGACGGAGACCCAGTACTTC.

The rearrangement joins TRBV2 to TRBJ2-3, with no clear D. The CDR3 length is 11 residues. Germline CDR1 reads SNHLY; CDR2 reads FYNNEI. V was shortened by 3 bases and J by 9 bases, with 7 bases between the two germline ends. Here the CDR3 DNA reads TGTGCCAGCAGTGATTCCTGGACGCAGTATTTT. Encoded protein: CASSDSWTQYF.

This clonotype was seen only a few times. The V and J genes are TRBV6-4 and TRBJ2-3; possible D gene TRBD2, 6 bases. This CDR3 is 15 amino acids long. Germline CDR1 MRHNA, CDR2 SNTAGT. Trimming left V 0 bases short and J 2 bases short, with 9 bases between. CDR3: CASSDSSSATDTQYF. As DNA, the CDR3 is TGTGCCAGCAGTGACTCGTCTAGCGCCACAGATACGCAGTATTTT.

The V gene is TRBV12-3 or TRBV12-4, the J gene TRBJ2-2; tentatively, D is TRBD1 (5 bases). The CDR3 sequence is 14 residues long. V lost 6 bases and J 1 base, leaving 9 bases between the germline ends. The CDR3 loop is CASSTTGNTGELFF. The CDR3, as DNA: TGTGCCAGCAGCACAACAGGGAACACCGGGGAGCTGTTTTTT.

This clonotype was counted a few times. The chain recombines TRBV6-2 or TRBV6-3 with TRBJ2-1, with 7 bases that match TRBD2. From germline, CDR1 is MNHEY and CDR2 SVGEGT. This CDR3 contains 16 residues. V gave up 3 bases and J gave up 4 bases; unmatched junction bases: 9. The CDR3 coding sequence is TGTGCCAGCAGTTATTGGGGAGGGAGCTCTTACAATGAGCAGTTCTTC. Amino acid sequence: CASSYWGGSSYNEQFF.